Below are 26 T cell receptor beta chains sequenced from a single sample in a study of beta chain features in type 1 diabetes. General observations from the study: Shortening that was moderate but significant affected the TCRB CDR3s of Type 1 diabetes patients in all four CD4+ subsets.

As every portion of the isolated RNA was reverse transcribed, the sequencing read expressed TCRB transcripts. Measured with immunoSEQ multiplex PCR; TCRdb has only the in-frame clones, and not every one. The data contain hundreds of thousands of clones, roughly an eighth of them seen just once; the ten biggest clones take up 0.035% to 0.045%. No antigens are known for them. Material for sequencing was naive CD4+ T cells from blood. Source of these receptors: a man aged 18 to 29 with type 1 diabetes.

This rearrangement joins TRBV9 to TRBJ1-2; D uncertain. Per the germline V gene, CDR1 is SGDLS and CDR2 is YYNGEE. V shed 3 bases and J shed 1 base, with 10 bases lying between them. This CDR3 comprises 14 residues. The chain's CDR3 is CASSALGHNYGYTF. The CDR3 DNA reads TGTGCCAGCAGCGCCCTAGGCCATAACTATGGCTACACCTTC.

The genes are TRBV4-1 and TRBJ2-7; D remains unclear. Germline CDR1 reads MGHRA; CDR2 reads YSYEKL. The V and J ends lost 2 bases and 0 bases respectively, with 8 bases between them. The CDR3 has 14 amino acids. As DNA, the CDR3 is TGCGCCAGCAGCCAATTGGCCCTCTCCTACGAGCAGTACTTC. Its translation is CASSQLALSYEQYF.

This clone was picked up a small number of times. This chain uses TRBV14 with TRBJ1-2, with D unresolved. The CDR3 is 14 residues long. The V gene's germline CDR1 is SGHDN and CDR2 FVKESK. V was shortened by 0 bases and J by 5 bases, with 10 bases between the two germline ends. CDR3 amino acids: CASSQDPAVYGYTF. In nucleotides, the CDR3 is TGTGCCAGCAGCCAAGATCCGGCAGTATATGGCTACACCTTC.

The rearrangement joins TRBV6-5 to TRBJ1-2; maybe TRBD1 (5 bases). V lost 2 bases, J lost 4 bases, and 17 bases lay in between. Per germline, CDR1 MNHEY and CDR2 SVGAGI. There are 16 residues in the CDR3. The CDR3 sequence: CASSYLSGGTVYGYTF. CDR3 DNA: TGTGCCAGCAGTTACCTTTCGGGGGGGACCGTCTATGGCTACACCTTC.

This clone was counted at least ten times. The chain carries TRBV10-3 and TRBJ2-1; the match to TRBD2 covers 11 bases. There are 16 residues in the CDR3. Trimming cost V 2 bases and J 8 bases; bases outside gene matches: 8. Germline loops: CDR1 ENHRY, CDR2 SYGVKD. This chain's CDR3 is CAISETTSGDLDEQFF. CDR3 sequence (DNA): TGTGCCATCAGTGAGACGACTAGCGGGGATTTGGATGAGCAGTTCTTC.

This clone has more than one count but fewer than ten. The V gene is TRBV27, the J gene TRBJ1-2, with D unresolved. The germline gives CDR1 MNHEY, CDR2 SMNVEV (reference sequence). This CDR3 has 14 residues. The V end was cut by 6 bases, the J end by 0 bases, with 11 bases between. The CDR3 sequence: CASSRGGANYGYTF. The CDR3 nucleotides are TGTGCCAGCAGCCGAGGCGGAGCTAACTATGGCTACACCTTC.

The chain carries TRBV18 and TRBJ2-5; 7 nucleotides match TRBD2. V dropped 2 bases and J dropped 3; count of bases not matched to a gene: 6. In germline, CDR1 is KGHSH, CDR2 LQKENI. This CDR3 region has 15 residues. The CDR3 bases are TGTGCCAGCTCACCAATGACTGGGACTAAAGAGACCCAGTACTTC. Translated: CASSPMTGTKETQYF.

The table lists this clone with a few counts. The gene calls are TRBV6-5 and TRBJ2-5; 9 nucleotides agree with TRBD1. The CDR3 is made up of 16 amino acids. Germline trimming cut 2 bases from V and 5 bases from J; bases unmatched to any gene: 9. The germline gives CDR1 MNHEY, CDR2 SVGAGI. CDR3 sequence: CASSYSGTGRLETQYF. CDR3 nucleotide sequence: TGTGCCAGCAGTTACAGCGGGACAGGGAGGCTTGAGACCCAGTACTTC.

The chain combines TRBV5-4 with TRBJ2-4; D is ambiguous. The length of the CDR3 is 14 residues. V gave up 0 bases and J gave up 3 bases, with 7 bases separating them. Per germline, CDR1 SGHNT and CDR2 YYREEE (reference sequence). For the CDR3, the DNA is TGTGCCAGCAGCTTGGGGCACCTCAAAAACATTCAGTACTTC. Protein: CASSLGHLKNIQYF.

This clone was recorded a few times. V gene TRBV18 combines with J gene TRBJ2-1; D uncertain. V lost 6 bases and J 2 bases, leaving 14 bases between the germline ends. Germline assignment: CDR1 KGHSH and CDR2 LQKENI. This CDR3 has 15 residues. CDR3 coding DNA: TGTGCCAGCTCGAGAGCGATTATCCCCTACAATGAGCAGTTCTTC. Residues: CASSRAIIPYNEQFF.

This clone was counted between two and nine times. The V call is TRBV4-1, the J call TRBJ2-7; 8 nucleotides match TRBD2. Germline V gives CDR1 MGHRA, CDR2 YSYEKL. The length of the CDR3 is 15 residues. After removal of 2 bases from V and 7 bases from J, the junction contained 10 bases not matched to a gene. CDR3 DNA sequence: TGCGCCAGCAGCCAACTAAGAGCGGGAGAGGGGGAGCAGTACTTC. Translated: CASSQLRAGEGEQYF.

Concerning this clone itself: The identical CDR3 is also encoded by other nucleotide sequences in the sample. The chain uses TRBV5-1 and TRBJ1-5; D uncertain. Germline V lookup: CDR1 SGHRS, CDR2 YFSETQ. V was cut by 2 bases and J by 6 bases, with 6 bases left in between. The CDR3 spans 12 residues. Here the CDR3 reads CASSLEGQPQHF. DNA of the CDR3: TGCGCCAGCAGCTTAGAGGGTCAGCCCCAGCATTTT.

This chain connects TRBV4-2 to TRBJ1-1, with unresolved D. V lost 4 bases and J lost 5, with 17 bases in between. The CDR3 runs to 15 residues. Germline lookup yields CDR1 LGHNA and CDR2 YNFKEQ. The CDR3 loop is CASSRTQEAGTEAFF. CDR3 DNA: TGTGCCAGCAGCCGGACCCAGGAGGCGGGGACTGAAGCTTTCTTT.

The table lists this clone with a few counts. The CDR3 sequence is CASSQLTATGTKNIQYF. CDR3 DNA: TGTGCCAGCAGCCAACTAACCGCGACAGGGACCAAAAACATTCAGTACTTC. V usage is TRBV4-2 and J usage is TRBJ2-4, with 7 bases aligning to TRBD1. CDR3 size: 17 residues. Germline CDR1 and CDR2: LGHNA and YNFKEQ. Trimming at V came to 2 bases and at J to 2 bases, leaving 9 bases not matched to a gene.

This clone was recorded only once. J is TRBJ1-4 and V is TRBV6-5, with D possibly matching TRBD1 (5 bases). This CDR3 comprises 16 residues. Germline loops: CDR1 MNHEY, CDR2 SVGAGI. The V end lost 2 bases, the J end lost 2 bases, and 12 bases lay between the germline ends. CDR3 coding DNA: TGTGCCAGCAGTTACGTGTGGGGCTCCACTAATGAAAAACTGTTTTTT. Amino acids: CASSYVWGSTNEKLFF.

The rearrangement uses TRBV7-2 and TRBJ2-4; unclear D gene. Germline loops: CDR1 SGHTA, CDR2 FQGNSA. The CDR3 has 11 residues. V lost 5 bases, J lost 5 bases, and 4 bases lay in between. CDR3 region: CASSPENIQYF. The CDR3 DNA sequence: TGTGCCAGCAGCCCAGAAAACATTCAGTACTTC. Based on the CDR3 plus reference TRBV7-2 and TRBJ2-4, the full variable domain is GAGVSQSPSNKVTEKGKDVELRCDPISGHTALYWYRQSLGQGLEFLIYFQGNSAPDKSGLPSDRFSAERTGGSVSTLTIQRTQQEDSAVYLCASSPENIQYFGAGTRLSVL.

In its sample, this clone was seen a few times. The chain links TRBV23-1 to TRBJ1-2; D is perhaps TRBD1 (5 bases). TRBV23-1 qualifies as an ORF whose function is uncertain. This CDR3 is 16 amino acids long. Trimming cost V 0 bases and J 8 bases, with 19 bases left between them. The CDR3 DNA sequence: TGCGCCAGCAGTCAATCTAGGGACCAAGGCCTCTACGGCTACACCTTC. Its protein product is CASSQSRDQGLYGYTF.

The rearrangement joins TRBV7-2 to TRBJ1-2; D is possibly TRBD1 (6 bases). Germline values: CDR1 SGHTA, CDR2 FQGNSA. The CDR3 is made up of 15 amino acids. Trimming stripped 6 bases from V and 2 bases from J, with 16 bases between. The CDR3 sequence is CASRPETGRNYGYTF. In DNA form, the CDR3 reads TGTGCCAGCAGGCCTGAGACAGGCCGGAACTATGGCTACACCTTC.

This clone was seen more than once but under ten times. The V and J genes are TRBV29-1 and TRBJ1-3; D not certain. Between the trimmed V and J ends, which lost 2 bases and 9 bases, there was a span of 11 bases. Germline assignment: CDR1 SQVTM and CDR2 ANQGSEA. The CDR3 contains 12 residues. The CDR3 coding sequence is TGCAGCGTTGAAATATCTCCAGGCACCATATATTTT. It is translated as CSVEISPGTIYF.

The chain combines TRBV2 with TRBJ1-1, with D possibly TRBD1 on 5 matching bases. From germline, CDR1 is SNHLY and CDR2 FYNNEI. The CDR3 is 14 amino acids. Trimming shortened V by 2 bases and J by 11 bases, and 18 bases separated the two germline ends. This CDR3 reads CASSEYTGTGGAFF. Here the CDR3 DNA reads TGTGCCAGCAGTGAATATACCGGGACCGGAGGGGCTTTCTTT.

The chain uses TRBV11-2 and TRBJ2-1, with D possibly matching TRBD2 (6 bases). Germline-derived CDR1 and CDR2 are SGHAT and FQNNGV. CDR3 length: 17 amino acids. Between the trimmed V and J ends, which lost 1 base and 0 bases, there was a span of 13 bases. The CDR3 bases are TGTGCCAGCAGCTTAGGGGCTGGCGGGGTCTCCTACAATGAGCAGTTCTTC. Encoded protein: CASSLGAGGVSYNEQFF.

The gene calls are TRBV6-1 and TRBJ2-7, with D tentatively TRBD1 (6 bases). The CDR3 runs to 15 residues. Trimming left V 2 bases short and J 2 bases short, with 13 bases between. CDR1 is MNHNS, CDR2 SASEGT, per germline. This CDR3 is CASSEIWGPTYEQYF. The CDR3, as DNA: TGTGCCAGCAGTGAAATTTGGGGGCCTACCTACGAGCAGTACTTC.

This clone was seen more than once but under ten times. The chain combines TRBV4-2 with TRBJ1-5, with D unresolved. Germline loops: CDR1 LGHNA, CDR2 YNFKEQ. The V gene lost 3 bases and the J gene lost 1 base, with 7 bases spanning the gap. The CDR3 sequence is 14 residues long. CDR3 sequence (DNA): TGTGCCAGCAGCCAGGGCCGGAGCAATCAGCCCCAGCATTTT. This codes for CASSQGRSNQPQHF.

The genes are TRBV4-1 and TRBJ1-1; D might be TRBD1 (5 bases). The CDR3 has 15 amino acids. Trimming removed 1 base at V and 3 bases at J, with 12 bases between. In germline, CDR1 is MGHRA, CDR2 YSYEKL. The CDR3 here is CASSQGGEGYTEAFF. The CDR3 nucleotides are TGCGCCAGCAGCCAAGGGGGGGAAGGGTACACTGAAGCTTTCTTT.

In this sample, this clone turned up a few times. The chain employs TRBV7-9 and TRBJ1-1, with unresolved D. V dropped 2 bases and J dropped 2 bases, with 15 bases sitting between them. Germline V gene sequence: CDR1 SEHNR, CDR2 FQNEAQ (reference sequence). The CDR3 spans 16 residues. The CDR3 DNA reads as TGTGCCAGCAGCTTATTCTTGTCACCTGGAAACACTGAAGCTTTCTTT. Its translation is CASSLFLSPGNTEAFF.

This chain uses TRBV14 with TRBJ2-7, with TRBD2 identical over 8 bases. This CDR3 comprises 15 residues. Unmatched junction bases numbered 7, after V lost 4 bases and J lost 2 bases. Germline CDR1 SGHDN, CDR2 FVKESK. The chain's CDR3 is CASSPGLAPTYEQYF. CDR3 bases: TGTGCCAGCAGCCCTGGACTAGCTCCTACCTACGAGCAGTACTTC.